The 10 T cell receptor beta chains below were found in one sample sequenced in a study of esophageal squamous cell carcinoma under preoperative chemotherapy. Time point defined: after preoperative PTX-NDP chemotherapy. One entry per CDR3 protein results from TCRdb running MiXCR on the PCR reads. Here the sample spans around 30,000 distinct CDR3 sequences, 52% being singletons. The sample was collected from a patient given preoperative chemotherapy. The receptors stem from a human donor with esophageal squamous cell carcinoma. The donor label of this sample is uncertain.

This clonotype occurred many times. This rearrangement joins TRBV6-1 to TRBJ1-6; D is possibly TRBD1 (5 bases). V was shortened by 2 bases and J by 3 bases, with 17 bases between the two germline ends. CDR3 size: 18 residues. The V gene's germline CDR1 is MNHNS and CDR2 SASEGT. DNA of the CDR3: TGTGCCAGCAGTGAAAGGGGTCAGGGTAGTCGCTATAATTCACCCCTCCACTTT. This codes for CASSERGQGSRYNSPLHF.

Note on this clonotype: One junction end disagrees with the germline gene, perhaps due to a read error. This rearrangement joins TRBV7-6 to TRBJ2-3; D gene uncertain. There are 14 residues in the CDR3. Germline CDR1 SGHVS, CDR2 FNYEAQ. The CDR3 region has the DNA TGTGCCAGCAGCTCGGGCCGGGTCACAGAGACGCAGTACTTT. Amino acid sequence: CASSSGRVTETQYF.

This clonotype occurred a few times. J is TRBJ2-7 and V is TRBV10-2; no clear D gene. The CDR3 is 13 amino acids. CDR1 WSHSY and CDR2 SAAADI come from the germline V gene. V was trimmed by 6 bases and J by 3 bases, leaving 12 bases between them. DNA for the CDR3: TGCGCCAGCAGCCTAGGGCTAGTCTACGAGCAGTACTTC. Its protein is CASSLGLVYEQYF.

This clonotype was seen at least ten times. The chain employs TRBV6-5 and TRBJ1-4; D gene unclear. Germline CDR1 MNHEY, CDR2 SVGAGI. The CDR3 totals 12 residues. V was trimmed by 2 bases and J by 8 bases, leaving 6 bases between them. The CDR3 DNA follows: TGTGCCAGCAGTTACCTGGGGGAAAAACTGTTTTTT. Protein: CASSYLGEKLFF.

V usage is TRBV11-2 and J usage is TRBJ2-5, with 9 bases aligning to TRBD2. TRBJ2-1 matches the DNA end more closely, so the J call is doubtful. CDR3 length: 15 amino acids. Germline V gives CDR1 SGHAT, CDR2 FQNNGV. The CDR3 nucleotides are TGTGCCAGCAGCTTTTCTAGCGGGAATAACAATGAGCAGTTCTTC. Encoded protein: CASSFSSGNNNEQFF.

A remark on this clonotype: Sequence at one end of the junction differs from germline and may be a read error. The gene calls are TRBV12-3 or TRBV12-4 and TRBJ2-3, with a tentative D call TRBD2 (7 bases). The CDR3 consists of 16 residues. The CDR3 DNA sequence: TGTGCCAGCAGGGGCACTGGGGGGGGCGACACAGAGACGCAGTATTTC. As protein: CASRGTGGGDTETQYF.

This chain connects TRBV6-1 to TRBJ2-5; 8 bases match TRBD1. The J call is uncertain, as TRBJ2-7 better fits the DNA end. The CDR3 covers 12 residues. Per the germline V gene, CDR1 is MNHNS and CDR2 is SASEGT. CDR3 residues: CASSTRGREQYF. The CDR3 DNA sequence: TGTGCCAGCAGCACCAGGGGGCGCGAGCAGTACTTC.

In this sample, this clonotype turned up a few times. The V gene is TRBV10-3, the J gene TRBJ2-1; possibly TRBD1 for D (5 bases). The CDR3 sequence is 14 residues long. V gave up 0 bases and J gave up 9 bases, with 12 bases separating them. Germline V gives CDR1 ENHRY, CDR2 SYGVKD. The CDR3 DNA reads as TGTGCCATCAGTGAGTCCGCAGGGAAGGTTGAGCAGTTCTTC. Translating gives CAISESAGKVEQFF.

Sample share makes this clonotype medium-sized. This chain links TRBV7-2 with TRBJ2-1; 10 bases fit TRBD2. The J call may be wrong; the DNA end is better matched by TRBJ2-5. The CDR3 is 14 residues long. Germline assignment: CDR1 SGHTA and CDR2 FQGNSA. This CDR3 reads CASSSSGSRETQYF. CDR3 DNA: TGTGCCAGCAGCTCTAGCGGGAGCAGAGAGACCCAGTACTTC.

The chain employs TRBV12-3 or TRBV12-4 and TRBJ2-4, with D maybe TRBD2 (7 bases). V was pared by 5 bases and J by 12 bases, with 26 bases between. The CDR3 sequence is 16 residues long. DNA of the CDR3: TGTGCCAGCAGTGTCACGGGCGGGGGCGGCAAAGACACTCAGTACTTC. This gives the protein CASSVTGGGGKDTQYF.